The TCR beta chain under discussion was sequenced for a study of cytomegalovirus exposure and HLA in healthy donors. Study details: Samples from HLA-typed donors yielded around 85 million unique TCRs in an early data release.

V lost 7 bases and J 6 bases, leaving 12 bases between the germline ends. The CDR3 consists of 13 residues. Per the germline V gene, CDR1 is LNHDA and CDR2 is SQIVND (reference sequence). Study outcomes and limitations: A few chains tied to CMV proved CMV antigen-specific in vitro.

As concerns this clone: Its matching antigen is unknown.

Primers: 60 Vbeta forward and 13 Jbeta reverse. The method was immunoSEQ multiplex PCR; TCRdb's version includes in-frame clones alone and lacks a portion of them. Found here are 160,000 or so clones, around three quarters of them singletons; the top ten hold around 5.7%. This receptor was identified in a man aged 40-49 years in good health and CMV-seronegative. This chain joins TRBV19 and TRBJ2-2, with TRBD2 as a possible D gene (6 bases). What was sequenced was PBMCs. The CDR3 reads CASTQRESGELFF. The CDR3 nucleotides read TGTGCCAGTACCCAACGGGAGTCCGGGGAGCTGTTTTTT.